This TCR beta chain emerged from a study of graft-versus-host responses after intestinal transplantation. CDR3 length: 17 residues. The V end was cut by 2 bases, the J end by 1 base, with 18 bases between. CDR1 is SGHRS and CDR2 is YFSETQ in the germline V gene. Sequenced by immunoSEQ multiplex PCR; TCRdb stores in-frame clones only, minus some. The repertoire includes approximately 86,000 clones, 91% of them detected once, and approximately 0.1% sits in the top ten. With respect to this clone: The antigen is undetermined.

The starting material was unstimulated CD4+ T cells sorted from spleen or lymph node cells, obtained before intestinal transplant. This sequence joins TRBV5-1 and TRBJ1-1; D unresolved. The TCR sequence derives from a human donor who received an intestinal transplant. This chain's CDR3 is CASSFEAVWDRNTEAFF. CDR3 DNA sequence: TGCGCCAGCAGCTTTGAAGCGGTGTGGGATCGGAACACTGAAGCTTTCTTT. Full variable domain (missing parts from reference TRBV5-1 and TRBJ1-1): KAGVTQTPRYLIKTRGQQVTLSCSPISGHRSVSWYQQTPGQGLQFLFEYFSETQRNKGNFPGRFSGRQFSNSRSEMNVSTLELGDSALYLCASSFEAVWDRNTEAFFGQGTRLTVV.